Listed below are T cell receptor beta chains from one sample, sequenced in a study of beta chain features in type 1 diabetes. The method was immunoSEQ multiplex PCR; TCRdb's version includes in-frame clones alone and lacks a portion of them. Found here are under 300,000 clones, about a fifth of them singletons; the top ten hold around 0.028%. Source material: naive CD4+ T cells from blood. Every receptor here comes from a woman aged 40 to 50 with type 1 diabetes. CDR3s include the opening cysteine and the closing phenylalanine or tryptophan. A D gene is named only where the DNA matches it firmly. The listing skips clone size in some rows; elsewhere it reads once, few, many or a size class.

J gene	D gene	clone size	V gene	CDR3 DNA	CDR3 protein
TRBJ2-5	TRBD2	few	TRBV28	TGTGCCAGCAGTTTAAAAGTCCAGGGAGGGTGGGAGACCCAGTACTTC	CASSLKVQGGWETQYF
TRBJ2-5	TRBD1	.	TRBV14	TGTGCCAGCAGCCATCGGACAGGGTACGAGACCCAGTACTTC	CASSHRTGYETQYF
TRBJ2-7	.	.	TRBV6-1	TGTGCCAGCAGTGAACCCCAGCGGGCGTCCTACGAGCAGTACTTC	CASSEPQRASYEQYF
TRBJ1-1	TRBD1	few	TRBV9	TGTGCCAGCAGCGTAGGGGACAGGACCAACACTGAAGCTTTCTTT	CASSVGDRTNTEAFF
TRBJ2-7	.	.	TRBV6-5	TGTGCCAGCGCTCCAGGACCTGGGGCGTGGGAGCAGTACTTC	CASAPGPGAWEQYF
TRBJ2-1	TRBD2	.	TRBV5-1	TGCGCCAGCAGCACGTCCGGGACTAGCCACAATGAGCAGTTCTTC	CASSTSGTSHNEQFF
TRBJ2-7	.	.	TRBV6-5	TGTGCCAGCAGCCGAGACAGGAGCTCCTACGAGCAGTACTTC	CASSRDRSSYEQYF
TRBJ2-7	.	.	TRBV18	TGTGCCAGCTCATCACCGGGCCAAGGGGTATGGGAGCAGTACTTC	CASSSPGQGVWEQYF
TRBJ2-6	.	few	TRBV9	TGTGCCAGCAGCGATAGACAGTTTAGGGGCTCTGGGGCCAACGTCCTGACTTTC	CASSDRQFRGSGANVLTF
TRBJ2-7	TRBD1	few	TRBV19	TGTGCCAGTAGTCCAGACAGGGCGTCCTACGAGCAGTACTTC	CASSPDRASYEQYF
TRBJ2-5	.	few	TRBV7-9	TGTGCCAGCAGTCCTCTAGGCCACCTACAAGAGACCCAGTACTTC	CASSPLGHLQETQYF
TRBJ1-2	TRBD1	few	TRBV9	TGTGCCAGCACTCGGACAGGGGGCAATGGCTACACCTTC	CASTRTGGNGYTF
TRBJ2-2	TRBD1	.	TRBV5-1	TGCGCCAGCAGCCCACAGGGGTACGGCGGGGAGCTGTTTTTT	CASSPQGYGGELFF
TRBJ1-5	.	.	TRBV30	TGTGCCTGGAGTCGGGCGAGGGGAGGCCCATCGCCCCAGCATTTT	CAWSRARGGPSPQHF
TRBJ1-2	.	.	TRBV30	TGTGCCTGGAGCGGGGGGGGGACCTATGGCTACACCTTC	CAWSGGGTYGYTF
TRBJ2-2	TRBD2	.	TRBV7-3	TGTGCCAGCAGCCCCAGCGGGGGGGCCGGGGAGCTGTTTTTT	CASSPSGGAGELFF
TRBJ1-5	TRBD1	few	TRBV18	TGTGCCAGCTCACTACAGGGGGCAGCTGGTCAGCCCCAGCATTTT	CASSLQGAAGQPQHF
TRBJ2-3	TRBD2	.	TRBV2	TGTGCCAGCGTACTAGCGGGAGGCACAGATACGCAGTATTTT	CASVLAGGTDTQYF
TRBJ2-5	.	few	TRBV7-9	TGTGCCAGCAGCTTGAGGGTGTTAGAAGAGACCCAGTACTTC	CASSLRVLEETQYF
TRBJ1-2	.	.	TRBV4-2	TGTGCCAGCAGCCAAACACCGGGACAACTCCTATTCGGCTACACCTTC	CASSQTPGQLLFGYTF
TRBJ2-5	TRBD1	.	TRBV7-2	TGTGCCAGCAGTCAACGGGGGACAGGGAGGAGGGAGACCCAGTACTTC	CASSQRGTGRRETQYF
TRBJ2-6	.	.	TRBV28	TGTGCCAGCAGCCGGGGGTCTGGGGCCAACGTCCTGACTTTC	CASSRGSGANVLTF
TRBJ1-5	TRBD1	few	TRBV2	TGTGCCAGCAGGGGGACAGGGGATCAGCCCCAGCATTTT	CASRGTGDQPQHF
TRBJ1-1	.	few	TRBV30	TGTGCCTGGAGTGGGGAGGGCACTGAAGCTTTCTTT	CAWSGEGTEAFF
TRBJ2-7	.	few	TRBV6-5	TGTGCCAGCAGTTTGGACTCCCCCTGGGGCGAGCAGTACTTC	CASSLDSPWGEQYF
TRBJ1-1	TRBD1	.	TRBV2	TGTGCCAGCGAGACAGGGGGCAACACTGAAGCTTTCTTT	CASETGGNTEAFF
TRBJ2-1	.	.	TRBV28	TGTGCCAGCAGTTCCCTGACAGGAGGCGAGCAGTTCTTC	CASSSLTGGEQFF
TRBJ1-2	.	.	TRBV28	TGTGCCAGCAGTTTAACCACAGCCTCTAACTATGGCTACACCTTC	CASSLTTASNYGYTF
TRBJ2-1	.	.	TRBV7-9	TGTGCCAGCAGGCGGAGTAGGTCCCCGGGACTCAGCAATGAGCAGTTCTTC	CASRRSRSPGLSNEQFF
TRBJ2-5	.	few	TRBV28	TGTGCCAGCAGTTTGGCAGGGGTTTTGGGAGAGACCCAGTACTTC	CASSLAGVLGETQYF
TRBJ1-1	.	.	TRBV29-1	TGCAGCGTACGCAGGGGCGTCACTGAAGCTTTCTTT	CSVRRGVTEAFF
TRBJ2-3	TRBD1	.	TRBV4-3	TGCGCCAGCAGCCAAGGGACAGGGTCCACAGATACGCAGTATTTT	CASSQGTGSTDTQYF
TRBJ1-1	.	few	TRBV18	TGTGCCAGCTCACCAAGGGACATCCTTAGTGACACTGAAGCTTTCTTT	CASSPRDILSDTEAFF
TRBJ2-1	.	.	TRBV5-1	TGCGCCAGCAGCTCCGGTTTTAGCGGTTACAATGAGCAGTTCTTC	CASSSGFSGYNEQFF
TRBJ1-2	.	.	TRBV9	TGTGCCAGCAGCGAGGGGGGGAGTGGCTACACCTTC	CASSEGGSGYTF
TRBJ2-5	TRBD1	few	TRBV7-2	TGTGCCAGCATGAGGGGGCTTAGCGAGACCCAGTACTTC	CASMRGLSETQYF
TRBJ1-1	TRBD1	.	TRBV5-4	TGTGCCAGCAGCTTGGGGGACAGGCGAAACACTGAAGCTTTCTTT	CASSLGDRRNTEAFF
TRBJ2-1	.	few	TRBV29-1	TGCAGCGTTGTACCAGGGCTCAATGAGCAGTTCTTC	CSVVPGLNEQFF
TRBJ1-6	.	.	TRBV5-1	TGCGCCAGCAGCCCCCTCGGAGGGGAGAACTCACCCCTCCACTTT	CASSPLGGENSPLHF
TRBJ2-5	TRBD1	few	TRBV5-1	TGCGCCAGCAGCTGGACAGGGGGCTATGGGGAGACCCAGTACTTC	CASSWTGGYGETQYF
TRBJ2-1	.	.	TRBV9	TGTGCCAGCACGCCCAGGGGCACGGTTGGAGAGCAGTTCTTC	CASTPRGTVGEQFF
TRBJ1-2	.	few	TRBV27	TGTGCCAGCAGTCCCACTTTGCGATCCCCGCCTTATGGCTACACCTTC	CASSPTLRSPPYGYTF
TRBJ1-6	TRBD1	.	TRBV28	TGTGCCAGCAGTTTAGGGACAGCGAATAATTCACCCCTCCACTTT	CASSLGTANNSPLHF
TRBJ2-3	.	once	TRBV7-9	TGTGCCAGCAGTCCAAAGCGGGATACGCAGTATTTT	CASSPKRDTQYF
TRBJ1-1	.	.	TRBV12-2	TGTGCAAGTCGCCCGCTGGCGAACACTGAAGCTTTCTTT	CASRPLANTEAFF
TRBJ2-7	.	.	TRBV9	TGTGCCAGCAGCGTAAGTCTAGCGACCCACGAGCAGTACTTC	CASSVSLATHEQYF
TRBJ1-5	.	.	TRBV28	TGTGCCAGCAGTTACAGGCTTCAGCCCCAGCATTTT	CASSYRLQPQHF
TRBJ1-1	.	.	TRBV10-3	TGTGCCATCAGTGAGCTCCTAGTGAACACTGAAGCTTTCTTT	CAISELLVNTEAFF
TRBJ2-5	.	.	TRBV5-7	TGTGCCAGCAGCTGCGGGGACCAAGAGACCCAGTACTTC	CASSCGDQETQYF
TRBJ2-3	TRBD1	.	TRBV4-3	TGCGCCAGCAGCGCGTGGACAGGGAGTATGGATACGCAGTATTTT	CASSAWTGSMDTQYF
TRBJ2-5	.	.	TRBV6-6	TGTGCCAGCAGAGCGCCTACAGCAACAGGAGAGACCCAGTACTTC	CASRAPTATGETQYF
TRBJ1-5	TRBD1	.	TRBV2	TGTGCCAGCAGTGGGACAGGGGTTGGCAATCAGCCCCAGCATTTT	CASSGTGVGNQPQHF
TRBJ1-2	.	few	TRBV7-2	TGTGCCAGCAGCCCAGGGTTTGGCTACACCTTC	CASSPGFGYTF
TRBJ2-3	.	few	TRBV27	TGTGCCAGCAGTTTAGCGGGGGCCTCAGATACGCAGTATTTT	CASSLAGASDTQYF
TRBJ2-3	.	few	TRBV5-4	TGTGCCAGCAGCTTGTCGGGGGGCCCAGATACGCAGTATTTT	CASSLSGGPDTQYF
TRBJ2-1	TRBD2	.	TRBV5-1	TGCGCCAGCAGCGGCCCGGGACTAGCGGGAGGGCGAGAGTTCTTC	CASSGPGLAGGREFF
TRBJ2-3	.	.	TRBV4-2	TGTGCCAGCAGCCAAGACTCAGATACGCAGTATTTT	CASSQDSDTQYF
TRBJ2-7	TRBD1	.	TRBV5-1	TGCGCCAGCAGCTTGACGGGACAGCCCTACGAGCAGTACTTC	CASSLTGQPYEQYF